Reported below is one T cell receptor beta chain. Germline CDR1 reads SGHNT; CDR2 reads YYREEE (reference sequence). CDR3 length: 16 residues. V lost 0 bases to trimming and J lost 5 bases; unmatched junction nucleotides: 7. These data are taken from a study of response to subunit inactivated influenza vaccine. TCRdb reanalysed the RT-PCR reads using MiXCR and keeps one entry per CDR3 protein. This sample has hundreds of thousands of distinct CDR3 sequences, with around a sixth found just once. The chain combines TRBV5-4 with TRBJ2-1, with 8 bases lining up with TRBD2. Sequenced material: PBMCs from blood, taken 12 days after vaccination. The clonotype originates from a man in his fifties who received an inactivated influenza vaccine. The CDR3: CASSLALSSGHNEQFF. The CDR3 nucleotides read TGTGCCAGCAGCTTGGCCCTATCTAGCGGGCACAATGAGCAGTTCTTC.